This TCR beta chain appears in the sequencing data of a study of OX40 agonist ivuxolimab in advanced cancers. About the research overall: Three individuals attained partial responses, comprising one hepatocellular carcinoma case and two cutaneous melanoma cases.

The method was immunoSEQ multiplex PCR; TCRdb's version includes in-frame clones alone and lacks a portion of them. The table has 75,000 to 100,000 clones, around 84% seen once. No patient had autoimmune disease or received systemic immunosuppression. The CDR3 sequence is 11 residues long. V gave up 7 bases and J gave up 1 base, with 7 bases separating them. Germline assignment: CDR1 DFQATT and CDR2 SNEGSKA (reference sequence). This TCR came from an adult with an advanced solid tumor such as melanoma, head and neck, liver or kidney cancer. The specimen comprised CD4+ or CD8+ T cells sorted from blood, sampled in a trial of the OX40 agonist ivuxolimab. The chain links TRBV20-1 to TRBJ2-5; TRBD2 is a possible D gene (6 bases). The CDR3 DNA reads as TGCAGTGGGGACTCCCAAGAGACCCAGTACTTC. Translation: CSGDSQETQYF.